This TCR beta chain was observed in a study of monozygotic twins with inflammatory bowel disease (dated by TCRdb to between 2018 and 2020). General notes on the study: A total of about 28 monozygotic twin pairs were included in the full study, comprising nine German pairs (four IBD-concordant, five IBD-discordant) and 19 IBD-discordant Danish pairs. The search for disease-associated traits relied mainly on comparing IBD patients with their genetically identical healthy co-twins within discordant pairs. Each individual had, on average, about 151 000 unique TCRalpha sequences and 181 000 unique TCRbeta sequences available for analysis. The paper as a whole reports these results and caveats: A decrease in TCRbeta repertoire diversity, as measured by inverse Simpson index, was observed in IBD patients compared with their healthy co-twins. The results gave no support for a single strong signal or clonotype linked to IBD. Differing immunosuppressive treatments among patients may have added background noise and inter-individual variability to the repertoires. The analysis was unable to tell different T cell subtypes apart. Fewer clonotypes were shared with other individuals by IBD patients than by healthy twins, most markedly in patients showing signs of disease activity. Repertoire similarity did not differ between concordant and discordant twins, which could be due to limited statistical power.

CDR1 and CDR2 are drawn from the germline V gene: SGHTA, FQGNSA. Inclusive of the bounding cysteine and phenylalanine, the CDR3 is 17 residues long. DNA for this receptor is not on file. Comments on this clonotype: Which antigen it targets is not known.

Library preparation used 5' RACE. For each TCR library, approximately 3.5 ug of total RNA was used. For each sample, cDNA synthesis was carried out in eight separate reactions using SMARTScribe reverse transcriptase. During cDNA synthesis, unique molecular identifiers containing a 6-nucleotide sample barcode were introduced by template switching. TCRalpha and TCRbeta cDNA was amplified by two nested PCRs of approximately 16 and 10 cycles, with bead purification after each PCR. Before amplification, cDNA was treated with uracil DNA-glycosylase and purified using the QIAquick PCR purification kit. The second PCR added Illumina TruSeq-compatible adapters along with sample-specific barcodes. Library quality and concentration were assessed using TapeStation and Qubit, and approximately 5 ng of each library was pooled. Pooled libraries were sequenced on an Illumina HiSeq2500 single-index Rapid Run with 2 x 100 bp reads and custom sequencing primers. The source study handled its data this way. PCR and sequencing errors were corrected by UMI-based consensus assembly using MiGEC version 1.2.6. MiXCR version 2.1.1 handled V(D)J alignment, clonotype assembly and CDR3 extraction. To normalise gene usage, clonotype sharing and MAIT/NKT TCR abundance, the top 1000, 10 000 and 20 000 clonotypes in each sample were analysed. Diversity was computed as the inverse Simpson index with the vegan R package after downsampling to 27 000 UMIs. Statistical testing used paired Mann-Whitney U tests on the discordant twin pairs and applied Benjamini-Hochberg correction for multiple testing. TCRdb reprocessed the raw reads; every CDR3 protein sequence is a single record, and DNA is not supplied. The V and J calls follow TCRdb's processing rather than the paper's. This specimen's table enumerates 330,000 or so distinct CDR3 sequences. The ten top clones hold over 2% of the sample.

From each donor, an approximately 2.5 ml peripheral blood sample was collected into PAXgene tubes and stored at -80 degrees C. Without T cell sorting, total RNA was isolated from whole blood using the PAXgene blood miRNA kit on an automated QIAcube. Peripheral blood from monozygotic twin pairs, either concordant or discordant for inflammatory bowel disease, underwent deep TCRalpha and TCRbeta repertoire profiling that used unique molecular barcoding. Smoking habits were recorded for all twin pairs, and individuals were classified as current, former or never smokers. The sequence links TRBV7-2 to TRBJ2-3; the D call of TRBD2 rests on TCRdb alone, since no DNA is present to check it. The TCR sequence derives from a human donor with ulcerative colitis or Crohn's disease, or a healthy co-twin of an affected twin (not recorded which). The sequenced sample was blood. The CDR3 protein is CASSLAGTSGGTDTQYF.